A selection of T cell receptor beta chains follows, all from one sample in a study of technical replicates of blood from four donors. Assay: immunoSEQ multiplex PCR; the TCRdb copy retains only in-frame clones and omits some. The repertoire consists of about 99,000 clones, with approximately 95% occurring once and the leading ten covering around 0.21%. The sequencing input was T cells isolated from PBMCs. Source of these receptors: a human donor in good health. CDR3s include the opening cysteine and the closing phenylalanine or tryptophan. A D gene is named only where the DNA matches it firmly. A row's size may be missing; if present it is once, few, many or a size class.

CDR3: CASSLVWAGLAGNNEQFF
DNA: TGTGCCAGCAGCTTAGTGTGGGCGGGACTAGCGGGAAACAATGAGCAGTTCTTC
J: TRBJ2-1
size: -
V: TRBV7-2
D: TRBD2

CDR3: CASSLGGHPDTQYF
DNA: TGCGCCAGCAGCTTGGGAGGACACCCCGATACGCAGTATTTT
J: TRBJ2-3
size: -
V: TRBV5-1
D: -

CDR3: CAGRQGRIEKLFF
DNA: TGTGCCGGTAGACAGGGGAGGATTGAAAAACTGTTTTTT
J: TRBJ1-4
size: -
V: TRBV6-1
D: TRBD1

CDR3: CASSIGDSGNTIYF
DNA: TGTGCCAGCAGCATAGGAGACTCTGGAAACACCATATATTTT
J: TRBJ1-3
size: -
V: TRBV28
D: -

CDR3: CASSLTGWEGSSYEQYF
DNA: TGTGCCAGCAGCTTAACGGGATGGGAGGGGAGCTCCTACGAGCAGTACTTC
J: TRBJ2-7
size: -
V: TRBV11-3
D: TRBD2

CDR3: CASTPGQYSGANVLTF
DNA: TGTGCCAGCACCCCCGGACAGTATTCTGGGGCCAACGTCCTGACTTTC
J: TRBJ2-6
size: -
V: TRBV7-9
D: -

CDR3: CASSPDLILAGGSNEQFF
DNA: TGTGCCAGCAGCCCAGACCTCATACTAGCGGGAGGGTCCAATGAGCAGTTCTTC
J: TRBJ2-1
size: -
V: TRBV11-2
D: TRBD2

CDR3: CSVDSDRWGPQHF
DNA: TGCAGCGTTGACTCGGACAGGTGGGGGCCCCAGCATTTT
J: TRBJ1-5
size: once
V: TRBV29-1
D: TRBD1

CDR3: CASSLGLAPSYEQYF
DNA: TGTGCCAGCAGCTTGGGGCTAGCGCCATCCTACGAGCAGTACTTC
J: TRBJ2-7
size: -
V: TRBV5-4
D: -

CDR3: CASSRPGLEAGELFF
DNA: TGTGCCAGCAGTAGACCGGGACTAGAGGCCGGGGAGCTGTTTTTT
J: TRBJ2-2
size: -
V: TRBV6-6
D: TRBD2

CDR3: CASSLGQRRAFF
DNA: TGTGCCAGCAGTTTAGGACAGCGGAGAGCTTTCTTT
J: TRBJ1-1
size: -
V: TRBV28
D: -

CDR3: CASSGHDRDEQYF
DNA: TGTGCCAGCAGCGGACACGACAGGGACGAGCAGTACTTC
J: TRBJ2-7
size: -
V: TRBV9
D: TRBD1

CDR3: CASSPPRPSYEQYF
DNA: TGTGCCAGCTCACCACCGCGGCCCTCCTACGAGCAGTACTTC
J: TRBJ2-7
size: -
V: TRBV18
D: -

CDR3: CASSRDRGWAETQYF
DNA: TGTGCCAGCAGCAGGGACAGGGGGTGGGCAGAGACCCAGTACTTC
J: TRBJ2-5
size: -
V: TRBV27
D: TRBD1

CDR3: CASSDRDRGWNTIYF
DNA: TGTGCCAGCAGCGACCGGGACAGGGGATGGAACACCATATATTTT
J: TRBJ1-3
size: -
V: TRBV9
D: TRBD1

CDR3: CASSPTGRRANYGYTF
DNA: TGTGCCAGCAGCCCCACAGGGCGTCGAGCTAACTATGGCTACACCTTC
J: TRBJ1-2
size: -
V: TRBV11-2
D: -

CDR3: CASSQAFSGTGELFF
DNA: TGCGCCAGCAGCCAAGCCTTTAGCGGCACCGGGGAGCTGTTTTTT
J: TRBJ2-2
size: once
V: TRBV4-1
D: -

CDR3: CASRGPRTSRSTDTQYF
DNA: TGTGCCAGCAGAGGACCACGGACTAGCAGAAGCACAGATACGCAGTATTTT
J: TRBJ2-3
size: -
V: TRBV2
D: TRBD2

CDR3: CASSTGTVNIQYF
DNA: TGTGCCAGCAGTACCGGGACAGTAAACATTCAGTACTTC
J: TRBJ2-4
size: -
V: TRBV6-5
D: TRBD1

CDR3: CASSDRQGANTEAFF
DNA: TGTGCCAGCAGTGACCGACAGGGGGCGAACACTGAAGCTTTCTTT
J: TRBJ1-1
size: -
V: TRBV6-6
D: TRBD1

CDR3: CASSTEGLADYNEQFF
DNA: TGTGCCAGCAGCACCGAGGGACTAGCGGATTACAATGAGCAGTTCTTC
J: TRBJ2-1
size: few
V: TRBV7-9
D: TRBD2

CDR3: CASSQRPGQGTGELFF
DNA: TGTGCCAGCAGCCAACGCCCGGGACAGGGAACCGGGGAGCTGTTTTTT
J: TRBJ2-2
size: -
V: TRBV28
D: TRBD1

CDR3: CASYSGMTGGEWWNTEAFF
DNA: TGTGCCAGCTACTCCGGTATGACAGGGGGCGAGTGGTGGAACACTGAAGCTTTCTTT
J: TRBJ1-1
size: -
V: TRBV27
D: TRBD1

CDR3: CASSVNEGGASYNEQFF
DNA: TGTGCCAGTAGTGTAAATGAAGGGGGGGCTTCCTACAATGAGCAGTTCTTC
J: TRBJ2-1
size: once
V: TRBV19
D: -

CDR3: CAWSDVRAFGQYF
DNA: TGTGCCTGGAGTGACGTGAGAGCCTTTGGGCAGTACTTC
J: TRBJ2-7
size: -
V: TRBV30
D: -

CDR3: CAISDPRLSDYEQYF
DNA: TGTGCCATCAGTGACCCACGGTTGAGTGACTACGAGCAGTACTTC
J: TRBJ2-7
size: -
V: TRBV10-3
D: -

CDR3: CASNPGGGHQETQYF
DNA: TGTGCCAGTAACCCCGGGGGGGGCCACCAAGAGACCCAGTACTTC
J: TRBJ2-5
size: -
V: TRBV19
D: TRBD2

CDR3: CASIVPGQGPGAFF
DNA: TGTGCCAGCATAGTCCCGGGACAGGGGCCAGGAGCTTTCTTT
J: TRBJ1-1
size: -
V: TRBV28
D: TRBD1

CDR3: CASSAGWTEAFF
DNA: TGTGCCAGCAGTGCAGGGTGGACTGAAGCTTTCTTT
J: TRBJ1-1
size: -
V: TRBV6-1
D: -

CDR3: CASGLVLQGRSSPLHF
DNA: TGTGCTAGTGGTTTGGTCTTACAGGGGAGGTCTTCACCCCTCCACTTT
J: TRBJ1-6
size: -
V: TRBV12-5
D: TRBD1

CDR3: CASSPPEGQETQYF
DNA: TGTGCCAGCTCACCACCGGAGGGACAAGAGACCCAGTACTTC
J: TRBJ2-5
size: -
V: TRBV18
D: -

CDR3: CASSQNTGELFF
DNA: TGTGCCAGCAGTCAGAACACCGGGGAGCTGTTTTTT
J: TRBJ2-2
size: -
V: TRBV27
D: -

CDR3: CASSPQLYTGELFF
DNA: TGTGCCAGCTCACCTCAACTATACACCGGGGAGCTGTTTTTT
J: TRBJ2-2
size: once
V: TRBV18
D: -

CDR3: CASSLSSGGGETQYF
DNA: TGTGCCAGCAGTTTATCCAGCGGGGGCGGGGAGACCCAGTACTTC
J: TRBJ2-5
size: -
V: TRBV28
D: TRBD2

CDR3: CASSYPDRGNTEAFF
DNA: TGTGCCAGCAGCTATCCAGACAGGGGGAACACTGAAGCTTTCTTT
J: TRBJ1-1
size: -
V: TRBV7-2
D: TRBD1

CDR3: CASSFPGVRTEAFF
DNA: TGTGCCAGCAGTTTTCCGGGAGTTCGCACTGAAGCTTTCTTT
J: TRBJ1-1
size: once
V: TRBV28
D: -

CDR3: CASSAPTSGEETQYF
DNA: TGTGCCAGCAGCGCCCCGACTAGCGGGGAAGAGACCCAGTACTTC
J: TRBJ2-5
size: -
V: TRBV6-6
D: TRBD2

CDR3: CASGQGLAVTYNEQFF
DNA: TGTGCTAGTGGACAAGGACTAGCGGTGACCTACAATGAGCAGTTCTTC
J: TRBJ2-1
size: -
V: TRBV12-5
D: TRBD2

CDR3: CASSDPPRGVNTEAFF
DNA: TGTGCCAGCAGTGACCCTCCACGGGGAGTTAACACTGAAGCTTTCTTT
J: TRBJ1-1
size: -
V: TRBV6-4
D: -

CDR3: CASSSSRDRENEKLFF
DNA: TGTGCCAGCAGCAGCTCCCGGGACAGGGAGAATGAAAAACTGTTTTTT
J: TRBJ1-4
size: -
V: TRBV21-1
D: -

CDR3: CASAAPRGVIDTQYF
DNA: TGTGCCAGCGCCGCCCCGCGGGGAGTGATAGATACGCAGTATTTT
J: TRBJ2-3
size: once
V: TRBV19
D: -

CDR3: CASTTTGTSGLSSYNEQFF
DNA: TGTGCCAGTACTACTACCGGGACTAGCGGACTGAGCTCCTACAATGAGCAGTTCTTC
J: TRBJ2-1
size: -
V: TRBV19
D: TRBD2

CDR3: CASSPNFSDTQYF
DNA: TGTGCCAGCTCACCAAATTTCTCAGATACGCAGTATTTT
J: TRBJ2-3
size: -
V: TRBV18
D: -

CDR3: CASSPSTSGNEQFF
DNA: TGTGCCAGCAGCCCGTCGACTAGCGGGAATGAGCAGTTCTTC
J: TRBJ2-1
size: -
V: TRBV7-9
D: TRBD2

CDR3: CASSQVKTGVEKLFF
DNA: TGTGCCAGCAGCCAAGTTAAGACAGGGGTAGAAAAACTGTTTTTT
J: TRBJ1-4
size: -
V: TRBV14
D: TRBD1

CDR3: CSVFLSMRTGELFF
DNA: TGCAGCGTGTTCCTCTCCATGAGGACCGGGGAGCTGTTTTTT
J: TRBJ2-2
size: once
V: TRBV29-1
D: -

CDR3: CASIGGGAHNEKLFF
DNA: TGCGCCAGCATCGGAGGAGGGGCTCATAATGAAAAACTGTTTTTT
J: TRBJ1-4
size: -
V: TRBV10-2
D: -